Shown below are 32 T cell receptor beta chains from a single sample sequenced in a study of blood T cell repertoires in COVID-19. Assay: immunoSEQ multiplex PCR; the TCRdb copy retains only in-frame clones and omits some. Among more than 85,000 clones, around 83% were seen once, and the ten largest hold over 15%. Sequencing was performed on peripheral blood. These TCRs come from a woman over 75 with acute or convalescent COVID-19.

This clone was found a few times. The V gene is TRBV12-3 or TRBV12-4, the J gene TRBJ2-5; 7 positions match TRBD1. The CDR3 runs to 12 residues. Unmatched junction bases numbered 0, after V lost 5 bases and J lost 3 bases. CDR3 nucleotide sequence: TGTGCCAGCAGTGACAGGGAAGAGACCCAGTACTTC. Protein sequence: CASSDREETQYF.

The rearrangement links TRBV7-9 to TRBJ1-4; TRBD1 aligns across 9 bases. V trimming: 8 bases; J trimming: 7 bases; junction bases outside the gene matches: 8. The CDR3 is 14 amino acids. Germline values: CDR1 SEHNR, CDR2 FQNEAQ (reference sequence). CDR3 in amino acids: CASSPGQGSEKLFF. In DNA form, the CDR3 reads TGTGCCAGCTCCCCGGGACAGGGCTCTGAAAAACTGTTTTTT.

The chain recombines TRBV7-2 with TRBJ2-2; D gene ambiguous. Germline-derived CDR1 and CDR2 are SGHTA and FQGNSA. V was trimmed by 7 bases and J by 3 bases, leaving 12 bases between them. The CDR3 contains 14 residues. The chain's CDR3 is CASTATTDTGELFF. The DNA for the CDR3 is TGTGCCAGCACGGCGACAACCGACACCGGGGAGCTGTTTTTT.

V and J are TRBV19 and TRBJ1-5; D possibly corresponds to TRBD1 (5 bases). The CDR3 sequence is 17 residues long. Germline values: CDR1 LNHDA, CDR2 SQIVND (reference sequence). Trimming took off 8 bases at V and 0 bases at J, with 20 bases between the two ends. This CDR3 reads CASSGYEYWNSNQPQHF. CDR3 nucleotides: TGTGCCAGTTCAGGGTATGAATATTGGAATAGCAATCAGCCCCAGCATTTT.

The chain carries TRBV5-1 and TRBJ1-2; no clear D. The CDR3 covers 13 residues. Germline CDR1 is SGHRS and CDR2 is YFSETQ. Trimming removed 1 base at V and 5 bases at J, with 9 bases between. CDR3 sequence: CASSLLDSYGYTF. CDR3 nucleotide sequence: TGCGCCAGCAGCTTGCTGGACTCGTATGGCTACACCTTC.

The chain combines TRBV5-8 with TRBJ1-1, with a tentative D call TRBD1 (5 bases). The CDR3 covers 14 residues. CDR1 and CDR2 (germline): SGHTS, YDEGEE. Trimming removed 4 bases from V and 4 bases from J, with 14 bases in between. CDR3 residues: CASSPGGESTEAFF. For the CDR3, the DNA is TGTGCCAGCAGCCCCGGGGGGGAAAGCACTGAAGCTTTCTTT.

V usage is TRBV30 and J usage is TRBJ1-4; possible D gene TRBD1, 6 bases. V was cut by 3 bases and J by 5 bases, with 13 bases left in between. The CDR3 extends over 14 amino acids. Germline assignment: CDR1 GTSNPN and CDR2 SVGIG (reference sequence). The CDR3 coding sequence is TGTGCCTGGAGCGGAGGGGGGGAAAATGAAAAACTGTTTTTT. Protein sequence: CAWSGGGENEKLFF. Combining the CDR3 with reference TRBV30 and TRBJ1-4 gives the whole variable domain SQTIHQWPATLVQPVGSPLSLECTVEGTSNPNLYWYRQAAGRGLQLLFYSVGIGQISSEVPQNLSASRPQDRQFILSSKKLLLSDSGFYLCAWSGGGENEKLFFGSGTQLSVL.

The V and J genes are TRBV2 and TRBJ2-4; TRBD2 matches at 7 bases. CDR3 length: 16 residues. Trimming took 2 bases from V and 8 from J; bases not matched to a gene: 12. Germline assignment: CDR1 SNHLY and CDR2 FYNNEI. CDR3 nucleotides: TGTGCCAGCAGTGAAAAGGCTAGCGGACCTACATACATTCAGTACTTC. Its protein product is CASSEKASGPTYIQYF. Full variable domain (rest looked up from reference TRBV2 and TRBJ2-4): EPEVTQTPSHQVTQMGQEVILRCVPISNHLYFYWYRQILGQKVEFLVSFYNNEISEKSEIFDDQFSVERPDGSNFTLKIRSTKLEDSAMYFCASSEKASGPTYIQYFGAGTRLSVL.

The J gene is TRBJ2-2, the V gene TRBV6-5; D is perhaps TRBD1 (5 bases). This CDR3 comprises 14 residues. V gave up 5 bases and J gave up 2 bases, with 9 bases separating them. Looked up from germline, CDR1 is MNHEY and CDR2 is SVGAGI. CDR3 protein: CASSPQVNTGELFF. The CDR3 nucleotides read TGTGCCAGCAGTCCACAGGTTAACACCGGGGAGCTGTTTTTT.

This clone has a single count. The CDR3 DNA reads as TGTGCCAGCAGCCAAACCCAGGGGCCAGGGAACATTCAGTACTTC. This encodes CASSQTQGPGNIQYF. The J gene is TRBJ2-4, the V gene TRBV7-2; a possible D gene is TRBD1 (6 bases). CDR3 length equals 15 residues. Germline V lookup: CDR1 SGHTA, CDR2 FQGNSA. Trimming left V 5 bases short and J 7 bases short, with 18 bases between.

This clone was counted only a few times. The CDR3: CASSLWTSGSEDTQYF. CDR3 DNA: TGCGCCAGCAGCCTATGGACTAGCGGGAGTGAAGATACGCAGTATTTT. This chain uses TRBV4-1 with TRBJ2-3, with 13 positions matching TRBD2. This CDR3 spans 16 amino acids. Germline assignment: CDR1 MGHRA and CDR2 YSYEKL. Trimming removed 4 bases from V and 5 bases from J; junction bases left unmatched: 6.

V usage is TRBV7-9 and J usage is TRBJ1-4; tentatively, D is TRBD1 (5 bases). The CDR3 has 15 amino acids. Between the trimmed V and J ends, which lost 1 base and 10 bases, there was a span of 16 bases. The germline V gene has CDR1 SEHNR and CDR2 FQNEAQ (reference sequence). CDR3 residues: CASSLEGQGRGKLFF. The CDR3 region has the DNA TGTGCCAGCAGCTTAGAAGGGCAGGGTAGAGGAAAACTGTTTTTT.

The genes are TRBV3-1 (or the pseudogene TRBV3-2) and TRBJ2-3; D perhaps matches TRBD2 (6 bases). The CDR3 sequence is 16 residues long. V was cut by 2 bases and J by 2 bases, with 14 bases left in between. Germline V gene sequence: CDR1 LGHDT, CDR2 YNNKEL (reference sequence). CDR3 protein: CASSQSAGRDTDTQYF. In DNA, the CDR3 is TGTGCCAGCAGCCAAAGCGCGGGGCGCGACACAGATACGCAGTATTTT.

This rearrangement joins TRBV19 to TRBJ2-1, with no clear D. The CDR3 loop spans 13 amino acids. V shed 4 bases and J shed 7 bases, with 11 bases lying between them. CDR1 is LNHDA, CDR2 SQIVND, per germline (reference sequence). The CDR3 bases are TGTGCCAGTAGTACGCCTCTACGAAATGAGCAGTTCTTC. Its protein is CASSTPLRNEQFF.

The gene calls are TRBV30 and TRBJ2-2, with 8 bases that match TRBD2. CDR1 and CDR2 from the germline V gene are GTSNPN and SVGIG (reference sequence). V shed 7 bases and J 7 bases; nucleotides not matched to a gene: 8. This CDR3 has 13 amino acids. For the CDR3, the DNA is TGTGCCTCGAGGGCTAGCGGGTACGGGGAGCTGTTTTTT. This sequence encodes CASRASGYGELFF.

This chain links TRBV28 with TRBJ2-2; D remains ambiguous. V was clipped by 5 bases and J by 2 bases, with 18 bases between them. CDR1 is MDHEN and CDR2 is SYDVKM in the germline V gene. The CDR3 runs to 17 residues. The CDR3 loop reads CASSPQNGGPNTGELFF. DNA of the CDR3: TGTGCCAGCAGTCCCCAGAACGGCGGTCCAAACACCGGGGAGCTGTTTTTT.

V gene TRBV11-3 combines with J gene TRBJ1-2; weak D call: TRBD1 (5 bases). Trimming removed 5 bases at V and 8 bases at J, with 21 bases between. The CDR3 is made up of 15 amino acids. Looked up from germline, CDR1 is SGHNT and CDR2 is YENEEA. The CDR3 spells CASSLQQEPARGYTF. In DNA form, the CDR3 reads TGTGCCAGCAGCCTACAACAGGAACCAGCTAGGGGCTACACCTTC.

V gene TRBV7-9 combines with J gene TRBJ2-7; 9 positions match TRBD1. Germline-derived CDR1 and CDR2 are SEHNR and FQNEAQ (reference sequence). Germline trimming cut 3 bases from V and 3 bases from J; bases unmatched to any gene: 3. The CDR3 covers 14 residues. CDR3 protein: CASSFRDRVYEQYF. Written as DNA, the CDR3 is TGTGCCAGCAGCTTCCGGGACAGGGTCTACGAGCAGTACTTC.

In this sample, this clone turned up once. The genes are TRBV29-1 and TRBJ2-3; 7 bases are shared with TRBD2. CDR3 size: 15 residues. V shed 4 bases, J shed 5 bases, and the junction held 12 bases outside the gene matches. The germline gives CDR1 SQVTM, CDR2 ANQGSEA. The CDR3 DNA is TGCAGCGTTGCGGGAGGCACTCCGGGCCGAGATACGCAGTATTTT. Protein sequence: CSVAGGTPGRDTQYF.

The rearrangement links TRBV7-7 to TRBJ2-2, with D hard to call. CDR3 length equals 12 residues. V was shortened by 4 bases and J by 6 bases, with 6 bases between the two germline ends. Germline CDR1 reads SSHAT; CDR2 reads FNYEAQ (reference sequence). This CDR3 reads CASSSGSGELFF. The CDR3 DNA sequence: TGTGCCAGCAGCTCAGGTTCCGGGGAGCTGTTTTTT.

This chain joins TRBV18 and TRBJ2-1; TRBD2 aligns across 10 bases. This CDR3 is 14 amino acids long. Per the germline V gene, CDR1 is KGHSH and CDR2 is LQKENI. Trimming took 4 bases from V and 9 from J; bases not matched to a gene: 6. CDR3 sequence reads: CASSQGTSEAEQFF. The CDR3 coding sequence is TGTGCCAGCTCACAAGGGACTAGCGAGGCTGAGCAGTTCTTC. Using reference TRBV18 and TRBJ2-1 for the parts outside the CDR3, the full variable domain is NAGVMQNPRHLVRRRGQEARLRCSPMKGHSHVYWYRQLPEEGLKFMVYLQKENIIDESGMPKERFSAEFPKEGPSILRIQQVVRGDSAAYFCASSQGTSEAEQFFGPGTRLTVL.

This chain links TRBV5-1 with TRBJ2-2; 7 bases fit TRBD2. With 0 bases clipped from V and 6 bases from J, the junction kept 8 bases outside the gene matches. CDR1 SGHRS and CDR2 YFSETQ come from the germline V gene. CDR3 size: 16 residues. The CDR3 reads CASSLGLAVYAGELFF. The CDR3 DNA is TGCGCCAGCAGCTTGGGTCTAGCGGTATACGCCGGGGAGCTGTTTTTT.

This clone has just one count. The genes are TRBV6-5 and TRBJ2-7; the D gene is possibly TRBD1 (5 bases). The CDR3 contains 13 residues. The germline CDR1 and CDR2 sequences are MNHEY and SVGAGI. Trimming pared 4 bases from V and 2 bases from J, leaving 9 bases between. In DNA form, the CDR3 reads TGTGCCAGCAGTTTGGGGCCCGCCTACGAGCAGTACTTC. This encodes CASSLGPAYEQYF.

The chain employs TRBV10-2 and TRBJ1-1, with no clear D. Trimming pared 6 bases from V and 4 bases from J, leaving 6 bases between. The CDR3 is 11 residues long. Germline V lookup: CDR1 WSHSY, CDR2 SAAADI. CDR3 protein: CASRDTTEAFF. Here the CDR3 DNA reads TGCGCCAGCAGAGACACCACTGAAGCTTTCTTT.

The genes are TRBV7-9 and TRBJ1-1, with TRBD1 as a possible D gene (6 bases). Deletions cut 4 bases from V and 5 bases from J, with 20 bases between. The germline CDR1 and CDR2 sequences are SEHNR and FQNEAQ (reference sequence). The CDR3 covers 16 residues. The CDR3 sequence: CASSSQIWGLQTEAFF. The CDR3 DNA reads as TGTGCCAGCAGCTCGCAGATATGGGGGCTCCAGACTGAAGCTTTCTTT.

The chain joins TRBV6-1 to TRBJ2-7; TRBD1 agrees at 7 bases. From germline, CDR1 is MNHNS and CDR2 SASEGT. This CDR3 has 14 residues. V shed 2 bases and J 6 bases; nucleotides not matched to a gene: 7. CDR3 nucleotides: TGTGCCAGCAGTGAAAAAAGGGGGCGAGGCGAGCAGTACGTC. Translating gives CASSEKRGRGEQYV.

V gene TRBV2 combines with J gene TRBJ2-5, with 8 bases that match TRBD2. Unmatched junction bases numbered 7, after V lost 8 bases and J lost 2 bases. The CDR3 sequence is 14 residues long. The germline V gene has CDR1 SNHLY and CDR2 FYNNEI. The CDR3 DNA reads as TGTGCCAGCGGTAGAGCGGGAGAGCAAGAGACCCAGTACTTC. Residues: CASGRAGEQETQYF.

This clone was counted only a few times. The V and J genes are TRBV5-1 and TRBJ2-3; 10 bases agree with TRBD2. CDR1 and CDR2 (germline): SGHRS, YFSETQ. The length of the CDR3 is 18 residues. Germline trimming cut 1 base from V and 2 bases from J; bases unmatched to any gene: 10. DNA of the CDR3: TGCGCCAGCAGCTTGATTCCGGGACTAGCGTCTTCCACAGATACGCAGTATTTT. Protein product: CASSLIPGLASSTDTQYF.

V is TRBV2 and J is TRBJ1-5, with D possibly matching TRBD1 (6 bases). The V gene lost 3 bases and the J gene lost 2 bases, with 11 bases spanning the gap. The CDR3 has 15 amino acids. CDR1 and CDR2 from the germline V gene are SNHLY and FYNNEI. This CDR3 reads CASSDRPGGNQPQHF. DNA of the CDR3: TGTGCCAGCAGTGATAGGCCAGGGGGCAATCAGCCCCAGCATTTT. Full variable domain (missing parts from reference TRBV2 and TRBJ1-5): EPEVTQTPSHQVTQMGQEVILRCVPISNHLYFYWYRQILGQKVEFLVSFYNNEISEKSEIFDDQFSVERPDGSNFTLKIRSTKLEDSAMYFCASSDRPGGNQPQHFGDGTRLSIL.

This clone has just a few counts. This chain connects TRBV19 to TRBJ2-7; 8 nucleotides match TRBD2. J gave up 6 bases and V 0 bases, and 1 base lay outside the gene matches. CDR1 is LNHDA, CDR2 SQIVND, per germline (reference sequence). The CDR3 totals 13 residues. CDR3 bases: TGTGCCAGTAGTATAGAGGGGACTAGCGAGCAGTACGTC. This encodes CASSIEGTSEQYV.

The V call is TRBV28, the J call TRBJ2-7, with 11 bases that match TRBD2. The CDR3 runs to 16 residues. Germline CDR1 is MDHEN and CDR2 is SYDVKM. J lost 1 base, V lost 5 bases, and 7 bases had no gene match. CDR3 sequence: CASSPSGTSGSYEQYF. CDR3 coding DNA: TGTGCCAGCAGTCCCTCCGGGACTAGCGGTTCCTACGAGCAGTACTTC.

The V and J genes are TRBV5-4 and TRBJ2-6; unclear D gene. Germline V gene sequence: CDR1 SGHNT, CDR2 YYREEE (reference sequence). V lost 4 bases and J lost 1, with 9 bases in between. CDR3 length equals 15 residues. CDR3 sequence reads: CASSLLSSGANVLTF. CDR3 DNA sequence: TGTGCCAGCAGCCTTCTTTCTTCTGGGGCCAACGTCCTGACTTTC.